This record concerns one T cell receptor (beta chain) sequence. The antigen remains unidentified. Sequencing targeted expressed TCRB transcripts, as all isolated RNA had been reverse transcribed. TCRdb's table, derived via immunoSEQ multiplex PCR, lists solely in-frame clones and lacks some. The sample lists around 600,000 clones, around 11% seen once, with over 0.1% in the top ten. The data stem from a study of beta chain features in type 1 diabetes. Findings and caveats of the study: Moderate yet significant TCRB CDR3 shortening was seen in Type 1 diabetes patients in all four CD4+ subsets.

CDR1 is SGHTA, CDR2 FQGNSA, per germline. CDR3 length equals 13 residues. V lost 1 base and J 8 bases, leaving 9 bases between the germline ends. The V call is TRBV7-2, the J call TRBJ2-1; a possible D gene is TRBD2 (5 bases). Sequenced sample: naive CD4+ T cells from blood. This sequence was found in a man aged 25-45 years with type 1 diabetes. This CDR3 reads CASSLDRRDEQFF. The CDR3 DNA follows: TGTGCCAGCAGCTTAGATAGGCGGGATGAGCAGTTCTTC.